This T cell receptor (beta chain) was documented in a study of blood T cell repertoires in COVID-19. Whole-study context: Collection of acute and convalescent COVID-19 samples took place in the United States, Italy and Spain. From T cells, B-cell-depleted T cells, or PBMCs came the material, which was cDNA or gDNA.

Germline lookup yields CDR1 MGHDK and CDR2 SYGVNS. The CDR3 length is 15 residues. The V segment lost 7 bases and the J segment 7 bases; nucleotides outside the gene matches: 5. TCRdb's copy holds only in-frame clones and misses some; the assay was immunoSEQ multiplex PCR. The sample carries 200,000 to 250,000 clones, 84% recorded once. The sequence derives from a woman between 25 and 40 years old who had recovered from COVID-19. The sample was peripheral blood. The chain joins TRBV25-1 to TRBJ1-6; 12 bases map to TRBD1. CDR3 nucleotide sequence: TGTGCCAGCAATACGGGACAGGGGGCCAATTCACCCCTCCACTTT. Amino acids: CASNTGQGANSPLHF.